These 23 T cell receptor beta chains originate from one sample sequenced in a study of CD8 T cells in Susac syndrome. An input of 0.5 to 1 ug of RNA was subjected to reverse transcription using random hexamers. Each CDR3 protein is one row after TCRdb ran MiXCR on the immunoSEQ multiplex PCR reads. The profile shows about 180,000 distinct CDR3 sequences, 95% to 97% of them singletons. Sequenced: CD4+ T cells from PBMCs. These receptors all come from a human donor with Susac syndrome.

The V call is TRBV14, the J call TRBJ2-7; D may match TRBD1 or TRBD2 (5 bases each). Trimming left V 7 bases short and J 0 bases short, with 16 bases between. Germline CDR1 is SGHDN and CDR2 is FVKESK. CDR3 size: 15 residues. The CDR3 DNA sequence: TGTGCCAGCATCGATGGGACCATAAGCTCCTACGAGCAGTACGTC. Its protein product is CASIDGTISSYEQYV.

The V call is TRBV2, the J call TRBJ2-1, with TRBD2 identical over 9 bases. CDR1 and CDR2 from the germline V gene are SNHLY and FYNNEI. CDR3 length: 15 residues. Trimming cost V 6 bases and J 10 bases; bases outside gene matches: 13. The CDR3 spells CASSAFIAGVNEQFF. CDR3 bases: TGTGCCAGCAGCGCCTTTATAGCGGGAGTCAACGAGCAGTTCTTC.

J is TRBJ2-1 and V is TRBV27; tentatively, D is TRBD1 (8 bases). Germline lookup yields CDR1 MNHEY and CDR2 SMNVEV (reference sequence). The CDR3 is 11 amino acids. V dropped 8 bases and J dropped 9 bases, with 11 bases sitting between them. The CDR3 sequence is CASHRGGEQFF. The CDR3 DNA reads TGTGCCAGCCACAGGGGGGGTGAGCAGTTCTTC.

The chain has TRBV15 and TRBJ2-3, with unresolved D. V gave up 1 base and J gave up 2 bases, with 10 bases separating them. The germline V gene has CDR1 LNHNV and CDR2 YYDKDF (reference sequence). The CDR3 loop spans 15 amino acids. CDR3 protein: CATSRAVQVTDTQYF. The CDR3 DNA is TGTGCCACCAGCAGAGCAGTCCAGGTCACAGATACGCAGTATTTT.

V usage is TRBV28 and J usage is TRBJ1-6; D ambiguous. This CDR3 spans 14 amino acids. Per the germline V gene, CDR1 is MDHEN and CDR2 is SYDVKM. V lost 3 bases to trimming and J lost 8 bases, with 11 bases between them. The DNA for the CDR3 is TGTGCCAGCAGTTTGGTGACGGACTATTCACCCCTCCACTTT. It yields the protein CASSLVTDYSPLHF. The entire variable domain, with the rest obtained from reference TRBV28 and TRBJ1-6, is as follows: DVKVTQSSRYLVKRTGEKVFLECVQDMDHENMFWYRQDPGLGLRLIYFSYDVKMKEKGDIPEGYSVSREKKERFSLILESASTNQTSMYLCASSLVTDYSPLHFGNGTRLTVT.

This clonotype has more than one count but fewer than ten. The CDR3 spells CSAALPSGRTYEQYV. The CDR3 DNA sequence: TGCAGTGCTGCCCTCCCATCGGGACGGACCTACGAGCAGTACGTC. V gene TRBV20-1 combines with J gene TRBJ2-7, with D perhaps given as TRBD1 or TRBD2 (5 bases each). CDR3 length: 15 residues. The germline V gene encodes CDR1 DFQATT and CDR2 SNEGSKA (reference sequence). Trimming pared 5 bases from V and 2 bases from J, leaving 19 bases between.

This clonotype was detected only once. V usage is TRBV9 and J usage is TRBJ1-1; D is perhaps TRBD1 (5 bases). Germline V lookup: CDR1 SGDLS, CDR2 YYNGEE. V was trimmed by 0 bases and J by 4 bases, leaving 10 bases between them. The CDR3 length is 14 residues. This CDR3 reads CASSVAQGSTEAFF. DNA of the CDR3: TGTGCCAGCAGCGTAGCGCAGGGATCCACTGAAGCTTTCTTT. Filled out from reference TRBV9 and TRBJ1-1, the complete variable domain reads DSGVTQTPKHLITATGQRVTLRCSPRSGDLSVYWYQQSLDQGLQFLIQYYNGEERAKGNILERFSAQQFPDLHSELNLSSLELGDSALYFCASSVAQGSTEAFFGQGTRLTVV.

The chain recombines TRBV3-1 with TRBJ2-5, with 8 bases fitting TRBD1. Germline-derived CDR1 and CDR2 are LGHDT and YNNKEL (reference sequence). J gave up 5 bases and V 0 bases, and 2 bases lay outside the gene matches. This CDR3 has 14 amino acids. CDR3 DNA: TGTGCCAGCAGCCAAGACAGGGGGCTGGAGACCCAGTACTTC. Protein sequence: CASSQDRGLETQYF.

The chain is built from TRBV28 and TRBJ2-1; 14 bases agree with TRBD2. Losses at the gene ends were 2 bases for V and 10 bases for J; bases not matched to a gene: 4. The CDR3 is made up of 15 amino acids. The germline CDR1 and CDR2 sequences are MDHEN and SYDVKM. CDR3 bases: TGTGCCAGCAGTTTAATGGGACTAGCGGGAGAGGAGCAGTTCTTC. It codes for CASSLMGLAGEEQFF.

V and J are TRBV15 and TRBJ2-3, with unresolved D. V dropped 0 bases and J dropped 2 bases, with 3 bases sitting between them. The CDR3 contains 13 residues. Germline V gene sequence: CDR1 LNHNV, CDR2 YYDKDF (reference sequence). The CDR3 DNA reads TGTGCCACCAGCAGAGATTACACAGATACGCAGTATTTT. Amino acids: CATSRDYTDTQYF. The full variable domain, in which reference TRBV15 and TRBJ2-3 provide the parts outside the CDR3, is DAMVIQNPRYQVTQFGKPVTLSCSQTLNHNVMYWYQQKSSQAPKLLFHYYDKDFNNEADTPDNFQSRRPNTSFCFLDIRSPGLGDTAMYLCATSRDYTDTQYFGPGTRLTVL.

The V and J genes are TRBV12-3 or TRBV12-4 and TRBJ1-4; maybe TRBD1 (6 bases). The CDR3 has 13 residues. Trimming cost V 6 bases and J 5 bases, with 10 bases left between them. The CDR3 region has the DNA TGTGCCAGCAGGCTCAGGGGAAATGAAAAACTGTTTTTT. Translation: CASRLRGNEKLFF.

The chain carries TRBV20-1 and TRBJ1-6, with no clear D. Germline V gene sequence: CDR1 DFQATT, CDR2 SNEGSKA (reference sequence). With 7 bases removed from V and 10 bases from J, the gap between germline ends came to 14 bases. The CDR3 extends over 12 amino acids. CDR3 coding DNA: TGCAGTGTAGGGAGAGGGAACTCACCCCTCCACTTT. Translation: CSVGRGNSPLHF.

The chain uses TRBV10-3 and TRBJ2-1; 10 nucleotides agree with TRBD2. Germline CDR1 ENHRY, CDR2 SYGVKD. The CDR3 totals 15 residues. Losses at the gene ends were 5 bases for V and 3 bases for J; bases not matched to a gene: 4. The CDR3 spells CAISSAGGIYNEQFF. DNA for the CDR3: TGTGCCATCAGTTCAGCGGGAGGGATCTACAATGAGCAGTTCTTC.

J is TRBJ2-7 and V is TRBV15; tentative D call: TRBD1 (5 bases). Deletions cut 1 base from V and 6 bases from J, with 7 bases between. This CDR3 spans 12 amino acids. Looked up from germline, CDR1 is LNHNV and CDR2 is YYDKDF (reference sequence). In DNA form, the CDR3 reads TGTGCCACCAGCAGAGCAAGGGGCGAGCAGTACTTC. Protein: CATSRARGEQYF.

The V call is TRBV6-5, the J call TRBJ2-1; D possibly corresponds to TRBD2 (6 bases). Germline V lookup: CDR1 MNHEY, CDR2 SVGAGI. V lost 2 bases and J lost 7, with 18 bases in between. The CDR3 runs to 16 residues. CDR3 region: CASSYTGTPRRNEQFF. The DNA of the CDR3 is TGTGCCAGCAGTTACACTGGGACTCCCCGGAGGAATGAGCAGTTCTTC.

The rearrangement joins TRBV7-9 to TRBJ2-2; D remains ambiguous. CDR3 length: 13 amino acids. V lost 5 bases and J lost 6, with 10 bases in between. Germline CDR1 SEHNR, CDR2 FQNEAQ (reference sequence). The CDR3 reads CASSTLGPGELFF. The CDR3 nucleotides are TGTGCCAGCAGCACTTTGGGCCCCGGGGAGCTGTTTTTT.

The V call is TRBV7-2, the J call TRBJ2-1; D is undetermined. CDR1 is SGHTA and CDR2 is FQGNSA in the germline V gene. Trimming shortened V by 2 bases and J by 3 bases, and 8 bases separated the two germline ends. The CDR3 contains 14 residues. CDR3 in DNA: TGTGCCAGCAGCTTAAGGCAGGACTACAATGAGCAGTTCTTC. Its protein product is CASSLRQDYNEQFF.

The CDR3 DNA reads as TGTGCCAGCAGCTTGTCCCCGGCCTCGGCACAAGAGACCCAGTACTTC. Translating gives CASSLSPASAQETQYF. The J gene is TRBJ2-5, the V gene TRBV5-5, with D uncertain. The germline V and J ends were trimmed by 1 base and 2 bases, with 15 bases remaining between them. Germline V lookup: CDR1 SGHKS, CDR2 YYEKEE (reference sequence). CDR3 size: 16 residues. The entire variable domain, with the rest obtained from reference TRBV5-5 and TRBJ2-5, is as follows: DAGVTQSPTHLIKTRGQQVTLRCSPISGHKSVSWYQQVLGQGPQFIFQYYEKEERGRGNFPDRFSARQFPNYSSELNVNALLLGDSALYLCASSLSPASAQETQYFGPGTRLLVL.

The CDR3 sequence: CASSQDLVSGGYTF. CDR3 sequence (DNA): TGTGCCAGCAGCCAAGATCTCGTCTCGGGTGGCTACACCTTC. The chain joins TRBV14 to TRBJ1-2; D is unclear. Trimming shortened V by 0 bases and J by 7 bases, and 12 bases separated the two germline ends. The CDR3 contains 14 residues. Germline V CDR1 and CDR2: SGHDN, FVKESK.

The genes are TRBV2 and TRBJ2-5; 7 nucleotides line up with TRBD1. Germline CDR1 and CDR2: SNHLY and FYNNEI. Trimming cost V 6 bases and J 7 bases; bases outside gene matches: 11. This CDR3 comprises 14 residues. The CDR3 nucleotides read TGTGCCAGCAGCGATGGGACAGCCCGCGCGACCCAGTACTTC. Translation gives CASSDGTARATQYF.

The chain employs TRBV19 and TRBJ2-5; the D call may be TRBD1 or TRBD2 (5 bases each). V lost 7 bases, J lost 5 bases, and 17 bases lay in between. Germline lookup yields CDR1 LNHDA and CDR2 SQIVND (reference sequence). This CDR3 comprises 14 residues. CDR3 sequence: CASNPGTFDETQYF. DNA of the CDR3: TGTGCCAGTAACCCCGGGACCTTCGACGAGACCCAGTACTTC.

V and J are TRBV5-4 and TRBJ2-2; weak D call: TRBD1 (6 bases). Germline V CDR1 and CDR2: SGHNT, YYREEE (reference sequence). V was pared by 5 bases and J by 1 base, with 12 bases between. The CDR3 length is 15 residues. DNA of the CDR3: TGTGCCAGCAGACCGTTACAGGGGAACACCGGGGAGCTGTTTTTT. The encoded protein is CASRPLQGNTGELFF. Supplemented by reference TRBV5-4 and TRBJ2-2, the full variable domain reads ETGVTQSPTHLIKTRGQQVTLRCSSQSGHNTVSWYQQALGQGPQFIFQYYREEENGRGNFPPRFSGLQFPNYSSELNVNALELDDSALYLCASRPLQGNTGELFFGEGSRLTVL.

The rearrangement links TRBV2 to TRBJ1-1, with D perhaps TRBD1 (5 bases). This CDR3 contains 14 residues. Germline V gene sequence: CDR1 SNHLY, CDR2 FYNNEI. Trimming removed 4 bases from V and 1 base from J, with 10 bases in between. The CDR3 nucleotides are TGTGCCAGCAGTGCGGTGGGGCCGAACACTGAAGCTTTCTTT. Residues: CASSAVGPNTEAFF.